The following is a TCR beta chain sequence with its context. The record originates from a study of blood T cell repertoires in COVID-19. Whole-study context: Sources were T cells, B-cell-depleted T cells, or PBMCs; the material itself was cDNA or gDNA.

Germline CDR1 reads SGHRS; CDR2 reads YFSETQ. The CDR3 totals 14 residues. V was cut by 0 bases and J by 5 bases, with 12 bases left in between. The cohort comprised adults aged 18 to 89 years residing in about 25 US areas. Each participant's cohort was designated according to participant-reported clinical history. Donors in Cohort 3 counted as recovered after two negative PCRs, clearance, or symptom resolution. Sequenced by immunoSEQ multiplex PCR; TCRdb stores in-frame clones only, minus some. Among roughly 260,000 clones listed, about nine tenths were seen once. The chain is built from TRBV5-1 and TRBJ2-7; a possible D gene is TRBD1 (5 bases). Material for sequencing was PBMCs or T cells enriched from blood (not recorded which). This sequence was found in a woman between 18 and 29 years old who had recovered from COVID-19. The CDR3 region has the DNA TGCGCCAGCAGCTTGGAGGGGTTGCAGGACGAGCAGTACTTC. Translated, it gives CASSLEGLQDEQYF.